The 15 T cell receptor beta chains below were found in one sample sequenced in a study of cytomegalovirus exposure and HLA in healthy donors. In the PCR, 60 Vbeta and 13 Jbeta primers were used. Profiling relied on immunoSEQ multiplex PCR, and the TCRdb table lists in-frame clones only, not all of them. The table records 100,000 to 150,000 clones, 70% to 85% of them present only once. The sample taken for sequencing was PBMCs. The receptors stem from a man aged 35-49 years in good health and CMV-seropositive.

The V gene is TRBV19, the J gene TRBJ2-5, with TRBD2 identical over 8 bases. Losses at the gene ends were 1 base for V and 4 bases for J; bases not matched to a gene: 5. Germline-derived CDR1 and CDR2 are LNHDA and SQIVND (reference sequence). The CDR3 has 15 amino acids. Written as DNA, the CDR3 is TGTGCCAGTAGTATAGCAACCGGGGGGGGAGAGACCCAGTACTTC. Its translation is CASSIATGGGETQYF.

The chain couples TRBV6-1 to TRBJ2-6; perhaps TRBD2 as D (5 bases). The V end lost 6 bases, the J end lost 0 bases, and 9 bases lay between the germline ends. This CDR3 region has 15 residues. The germline CDR1 and CDR2 sequences are MNHNS and SASEGT. The CDR3 spells CASRRAISGANVLTF. DNA of the CDR3: TGTGCCAGCAGGAGGGCAATCTCTGGGGCCAACGTCCTGACTTTC.

The chain recombines TRBV9 with TRBJ2-3, with a tentative D call TRBD2 (5 bases). Trimming removed 9 bases at V and 2 bases at J, with 7 bases between. The V gene's germline CDR1 is SGDLS and CDR2 YYNGEE. The CDR3 loop spans 11 amino acids. DNA of the CDR3: TGTGCCACCGGGAACACAGATACGCAGTATTTT. Residues: CATGNTDTQYF.

The J gene is TRBJ2-2, the V gene TRBV18; possible D gene TRBD2, 6 bases. CDR3 size: 14 residues. Trimming shortened V by 2 bases and J by 10 bases, and 14 bases separated the two germline ends. Germline V gene data show CDR1 as KGHSH and CDR2 as LQKENI. Here the CDR3 DNA reads TGTGCCAGCTCACCAGTCAGGGAGGTCCTGGAGCTGTTTTTT. Its translation is CASSPVREVLELFF.

The V and J genes are TRBV19 and TRBJ2-2, with D maybe TRBD2 (6 bases). V was clipped by 11 bases and J by 1 base, with 14 bases between them. CDR1 is LNHDA and CDR2 is SQIVND in the germline V gene (reference sequence). This CDR3 is 14 amino acids long. CDR3 coding DNA: TGTGCCGGACGGGAGTCGGGGAACACCGGGGAGCTGTTTTTT. This codes for CAGRESGNTGELFF.

V is TRBV6-4 and J is TRBJ1-1; 8 bases are a match to TRBD1. The CDR3 consists of 15 residues. V trimming: 4 bases; J trimming: 6 bases; junction bases outside the gene matches: 10. Germline V gene sequence: CDR1 MRHNA, CDR2 SNTAGT. For the CDR3, the DNA is TGTGCCAGCAGTGCCAGACAGGGGACGGAGTCTGAAGCTTTCTTT. This codes for CASSARQGTESEAFF.

To note about this clone: At one end the junction does not follow the germline gene, possibly because of a read error. The J gene is TRBJ1-1, the V gene TRBV5-1; D possibly corresponds to TRBD1 (5 bases). Germline values: CDR1 SGHRS, CDR2 YFSETQ. The CDR3 extends over 13 amino acids. Here the CDR3 reads CAWRDRPNSEAFF. CDR3 coding DNA: TGCGCCTGGAGGGACCGACCGAACAGTGAAGCTTTCTTT.

The chain joins TRBV7-2 to TRBJ2-7, with 14 bases aligning to TRBD2. J lost 4 bases, V lost 4 bases, and 3 bases had no gene match. Germline assignment: CDR1 SGHTA and CDR2 FQGNSA. The CDR3 is made up of 15 amino acids. The CDR3 DNA sequence: TGTGCCAGCAGCTACGGGACTAGCGGGAGTTACGAGCAGTACTTC. Protein sequence: CASSYGTSGSYEQYF. Combining the CDR3 with reference TRBV7-2 and TRBJ2-7 gives the whole variable domain GAGVSQSPSNKVTEKGKDVELRCDPISGHTALYWYRQSLGQGLEFLIYFQGNSAPDKSGLPSDRFSAERTGGSVSTLTIQRTQQEDSAVYLCASSYGTSGSYEQYFGPGTRLTVT.

V gene TRBV7-9 combines with J gene TRBJ1-6; 7 nucleotides match TRBD1. V trimming: 5 bases; J trimming: 4 bases; junction bases outside the gene matches: 11. CDR3 length: 17 amino acids. Germline V gives CDR1 SEHNR, CDR2 FQNEAQ (reference sequence). The CDR3 DNA follows: TGTGCCAGCAGCCCGGGGGCAGGGGGAAATTATAATTCACCCCTCCACTTT. Amino acid sequence: CASSPGAGGNYNSPLHF.

This chain joins TRBV6-1 and TRBJ1-5; no firm D call. The ends were cut back, 7 bases at V and 4 bases at J, with 14 bases in the middle. This CDR3 contains 14 residues. Germline-derived CDR1 and CDR2 are MNHNS and SASEGT. CDR3 nucleotides: TGTGCCAGCACTCCGTTGAGGGAGAATCAGCCCCAGCATTTT. The encoded protein is CASTPLRENQPQHF.

The V call is TRBV28, the J call TRBJ1-2; TRBD1 agrees at 7 bases. V shed 9 bases and J 2 bases; nucleotides not matched to a gene: 6. The CDR3 is 13 amino acids. The germline gives CDR1 MDHEN, CDR2 SYDVKM. The CDR3, as DNA: TGTGCCAGTCGAAGGGGGCAAAACTATGGCTACACCTTC. Translation: CASRRGQNYGYTF.

The sample holds one count of this clone. The rearrangement uses TRBV6-5 and TRBJ2-7; tentatively, D is TRBD2 (5 bases). With 2 bases removed from V and 3 bases from J, the gap between germline ends came to 14 bases. Germline V gives CDR1 MNHEY, CDR2 SVGAGI. The CDR3 runs to 15 residues. In nucleotides, the CDR3 is TGTGCCAGCAGTTACATCGGGGAGCCGGGCTACGAGCAGTACTTC. Residues: CASSYIGEPGYEQYF.

This clone was detected once. V usage is TRBV10-3 and J usage is TRBJ1-1; D ambiguous. The V end was cut by 5 bases, the J end by 4 bases, with 11 bases between. CDR1 and CDR2 from the germline V gene are ENHRY and SYGVKD. This CDR3 region has 13 residues. The CDR3 loop is CAISKEGSTEAFF. CDR3 nucleotide sequence: TGTGCCATCAGTAAGGAGGGAAGCACTGAAGCTTTCTTT.

A few counts support this clone. The CDR3 reads CASRDRGPEAFF. The CDR3 DNA is TGTGCCTCCAGAGACAGGGGGCCTGAAGCTTTCTTT. The chain has TRBV30 and TRBJ1-1, with 10 nucleotides matching TRBD1. J lost 6 bases, V lost 7 bases, and 5 bases had no gene match. CDR1 and CDR2 (germline): GTSNPN, SVGIG (reference sequence). This CDR3 has 12 residues.

CDR3 DNA sequence: TGTGCCATCAGTGAGTCCCGACTAGCGGGATTGTTCGAGCAGTACTTC. Amino acid sequence: CAISESRLAGLFEQYF. The chain carries TRBV10-3 and TRBJ2-7; 11 bases map to TRBD2. Germline CDR1 reads ENHRY; CDR2 reads SYGVKD. The CDR3 runs 16 residues. The V and J ends lost 0 bases and 6 bases, in that order; junction bases with no gene match: 7.